This section outlines one TCR beta chain sequence together with its context. Germline V gene sequence: CDR1 ENHRY, CDR2 SYGVKD. Losses at the gene ends were 7 bases for V and 3 bases for J; bases not matched to a gene: 12. The CDR3 extends over 16 amino acids. The record originates from a study of blood T cell repertoires in COVID-19. Study context: Samples of COVID-19 (acute and convalescent) were obtained from the United States, Italy and Spain. T cells, B-cell-depleted T cells, or PBMCs provided the cDNA or gDNA that served as material.

The protocol was immunoSEQ multiplex PCR, while the TCRdb copy is restricted to in-frame clones and leaves out a portion. The sample contains around 140,000 clones, 89% of which appear only once. Specimen: peripheral blood. The chain carries TRBV10-3 and TRBJ2-3; TRBD2 matches at 8 bases. The TCR originated in a human donor in a cohort sampled during active COVID-19. The CDR3 is CAINPGAGVGTDTQYF. CDR3 nucleotide sequence: TGTGCCATCAACCCTGGAGCGGGGGTAGGGACAGATACGCAGTATTTT.